This T cell receptor (beta chain) was captured by sequencing in a study of blood T cell repertoires in COVID-19. Method: immunoSEQ multiplex PCR; TCRdb's copy keeps in-frame clones and lacks some. The profile shows about 150,000 clones, approximately 80% of them singletons. Followed longitudinally, the Seattle patients had been enrolled during active infection. The CDR3 spans 16 residues. Unmatched junction bases numbered 8, after V lost 3 bases and J lost 2 bases. CDR1 is LGHNA and CDR2 is YNFKEQ in the germline V gene. The TCR originated in an older woman with COVID-19, enrolled during active disease. Material: peripheral blood. This chain links TRBV4-2 with TRBJ2-3, with 7 bases lining up with TRBD2. CDR3 nucleotide sequence: TGTGCCAGCAGCCAGCAACTAGCGTTAAACACAGATACGCAGTATTTT. Its protein is CASSQQLALNTDTQYF.